Listed below are T cell receptor beta chains from one sample, sequenced in a study of blood T cell repertoires in COVID-19. TCRdb's table, derived via immunoSEQ multiplex PCR, lists solely in-frame clones and lacks some. The sample carries roughly 250,000 clones, 80% to 85% recorded once. The specimen sequenced was peripheral blood. The receptors derive from a woman in her sixties with active or convalescent COVID-19. Each CDR3 is given with its conserved first and last residue. A D gene is named only where the DNA matches it firmly. For some rows the clone size is stated as once, few or many, or as a class when expanded; others skip it.

j_call v_call d_call clone_size cdr3_nt cdr3_aa
TRBJ1-5 TRBV7-8 . . TGTGCCAGCAGCTTAGTGGGCCTCAATCAGCCCCAGCATTTT CASSLVGLNQPQHF
TRBJ1-2 TRBV2 TRBD1 . TGTGCCAGCAGACGACAGGGCTCCAACTATGGCTACACCTTC CASRRQGSNYGYTF
TRBJ1-2 TRBV4-3 . . TGCGCCAGCAGCCTACGCGGGGGGAGCAACTATGGCTACACCTTC CASSLRGGSNYGYTF
TRBJ1-4 TRBV18 TRBD1 . TGTGCCAGCTCACCAATCACAGGGGGTGATGAAAAACTGTTTTTT CASSPITGGDEKLFF
TRBJ2-2 TRBV30 . . TGTGCCTGGAGTGTACTAGACACCGGGGAGCTGTTTTTT CAWSVLDTGELFF
TRBJ1-4 TRBV14 . . TGTGCCAGCAGCCAGTTCGGGATAAATGAAAAACTGTTTTTT CASSQFGINEKLFF
TRBJ2-7 TRBV4-1 . few TGCGCCAGCAGCCACCTAGCGAACACCTACGAGCAGTACTTC CASSHLANTYEQYF
TRBJ1-5 TRBV5-6 TRBD1 . TGTGCCAGCAGCTGGGGACAGGAAGGCCTAATTAGCAATCAGCCCCAGCATTTT CASSWGQEGLISNQPQHF
TRBJ1-2 TRBV18 TRBD1 . TGTGCCAGCTCTTCCGAAATACAGGGGAAGGACTATGGCTACACCTTC CASSSEIQGKDYGYTF
TRBJ2-3 TRBV2 TRBD2 . TGTGCCACGCCGGGGGGGACCACCACAGATACGCAGTATTTT CATPGGTTTDTQYF
TRBJ2-5 TRBV2 . . TGTGCCAGCAGTGAAAGGCTCGGGAACCTCCAAGAGACCCAGTACTTC CASSERLGNLQETQYF
TRBJ2-3 TRBV4-1 . once TGCGCCGGAAAACCATCGACTGAGATCACAGATACGCAGTATTTT CAGKPSTEITDTQYF
TRBJ2-5 TRBV5-1 . few TGCGCCAGCAGCCCCTCTAGCCGCAGGGAGACCCAGTACTTC CASSPSSRRETQYF
TRBJ1-1 TRBV25-1 TRBD1 . TGTGCCAGCAGTGGTTCCGGGACAGGGAACACTGAAGCTTTCTTT CASSGSGTGNTEAFF
TRBJ2-5 TRBV18 . . TGTGCCAGCTCACCACAGGGGCTGGAAGAGACCCAGTACTTC CASSPQGLEETQYF
TRBJ2-1 TRBV5-6 TRBD1 . TGTGCCAGCAGCCCGCTAAGACAGGGACCCTCCTACAATGAGCAGTTCTTC CASSPLRQGPSYNEQFF
TRBJ1-5 TRBV7-8 TRBD1 few TGTGCCAGCAGCATCCAGGGGGTAGCCAATCAGCCCCAGCATTTT CASSIQGVANQPQHF
TRBJ1-2 TRBV18 TRBD1 . TGTGCCAGCTCACCAGGGACAGGGGGCGTCTACACCTTC CASSPGTGGVYTF
TRBJ1-6 TRBV2 TRBD1 . TGTGCCAGCAGCTCCGACAGGGGGGAATCACCCCTCCACTTT CASSSDRGESPLHF
TRBJ2-7 TRBV7-9 . once TGTGCCAGCAGCCGAACTGGCTACGAGCAGTACTTC CASSRTGYEQYF
TRBJ1-4 TRBV29-1 TRBD1 once TGCAGCGTTGAGCGGGACAGTAATGAAAAACTGTTTTTT CSVERDSNEKLFF
TRBJ1-5 TRBV6-6 TRBD1 . TGTGCCAGCAGCCGACCCAGTGACAGGGGCCTGGGGATCAATCAGCCCCAGCATTTT CASSRPSDRGLGINQPQHF